One T cell receptor beta chain is described in this entry. This clonotype was observed at least ten times. Its antigen remains unidentified. No clone much larger than this one lies a single base away; base qualities are absent. TCR beta CDR3 regions were amplified from RNA transcripts. A first-round RT-PCR of the TCR CDR3 used the HTBI primer set with the Qiagen OneStep RT-PCR kit. The libraries were constructed in a second round of multiplex PCR and then size-selected and purified. Libraries were sequenced paired-end with 100 bp reads on an Illumina HiSeq2000. The source study handled its data this way. SOAPnuke was used to process the raw data, removing reads that contained adapters or uncalled bases, had a mean Phred below 15, or lacked an exact match to the constant primer or identifier. High-quality paired reads were merged with COPE v1.2.5, and unique nucleotide sequences were defined as clonotypes. MiTCR v1.1 was used to align the clonotypes against IMGT TRBV, TRBD and TRBJ reference segments. The analysis included only V-J combinations with a frequency above 0.0001, which together covered roughly 99% of the repertoires. A TCS score was defined as the ratio of F50 (clonal expansion) to E x V (chaos), with BLOSUM62-based TCRdist applied between CDR3 peptides within each V-J. Welch's t-statistics and random forest reduced roughly 500 V-J features to roughly 13, which were used in a naive Bayes classifier (R e1071). Through fastp at Q25 and MiXCR, TCRdb rebuilt clones from the public reads, retaining in-frame beta chains. Merged by CDR3 protein, the rows form single entries marked with the most common genes and DNA. In this record, the V and J calls reflect TCRdb's handling and not the investigators' own analysis. The sample table holds more than 500,000 distinct CDR3 sequences, of which under 20% were seen once. The ten biggest clones cover less than 4.5% of the sample.

This sample stems from a study of T cells in Graves' hyperthyroidism and ophthalmopathy (dated by TCRdb to about 2019). With respect to the entire study: Peripheral blood samples were taken at initial diagnosis, before any treatment was given. To identify TCR V-J signatures that set the groups apart, the researchers used a discovery cohort of 95 to 100 patients, made up of 43 with Graves' ophthalmopathy and about 55 with stable Graves' hyperthyroidism. After sampling, hyperthyroidism patients received methimazole starting at 30 mg daily, and ophthalmopathy patients received high-dose intravenous methylprednisolone. The paper describes TCR Vbeta CDR3 sequencing of 120 to 150 peripheral blood samples, made up of 43 ophthalmopathy patients, more than 70 hyperthyroidism patients and some 17 progressor patients. The 100 discovery patients were randomly split 7:3 into training and test sets. Prospective prediction of ophthalmopathy was tested in an independent validation cohort of approximately 19 hyperthyroidism patients and some 17 patients who later progressed to ophthalmopathy. In about 6 Graves' hyperthyroidism patients, the study also compared T-cell repertoires from thyroid tissue with T-cell repertoires from blood. Results the study describes overall, beyond this receptor: Sample size was not statistically predetermined, and blinding of investigators to group allocation was not performed. A model built on a 13 V-J signature distinguished ophthalmopathy from stable hyperthyroidism, reaching about 89% sensitivity and about 81% specificity in cross-validation and 80%/75% in testing. Most expanded thyroid clonotypes (frequency above 0.001) were also found in blood, which suggests that blood repertoires may mirror thyroid immune responses. In validation, the model predicted progression to ophthalmopathy with roughly 66% sensitivity and around 72% specificity, a median of 6.5 months before onset.

Graves' hyperthyroidism was defined as stable when no progression to ophthalmopathy occurred over 18 months of follow-up. Hyperthyroidism patients were aged 18 to 65 years and newly diagnosed, with disease duration of less than 2 months. Exclusion was applied to patients with uncontrolled infections, other autoimmune diseases, pregnancy or lactation. Diagnoses were based on clinical symptoms, serum thyroxine and TRAb, thyroid ultrasound and orbital computed tomography. PBMCs were separated from roughly 10 ml of fresh peripheral blood using Ficoll-Paque density gradient centrifugation. Total RNA was extracted with Trizol reagent, and quality was checked on an Agilent 2100 Bioanalyzer. Looking up the germline V gene yields CDR1 SGHRS and CDR2 YFSETQ. From the cysteine through the phenylalanine, the CDR3 covers 15 amino acids. The sequence is cut down to CDR3 DNA, 45 bases in frame from base 1. V is pared back by 4 bases and J by 1 base, with 11 bases lying between the germline termini.

This chain is built from TRBV5-1 and TRBJ2-2, with no confident D gene call. Sequenced sample: blood. The TCR comes from a woman aged 25 to 39 with Graves' hyperthyroidism. Read as DNA, the sequence is TGCGCCAGCAGCAACCCGACGGTGAACACCGGGGAGCTGTTTTTT. Translated, this gives CASSNPTVNTGELFF.